The 29 T cell receptor beta chains below were found in one sample sequenced in a study of T cells in Graves' hyperthyroidism and ophthalmopathy. Regions amplified from RNA transcripts were the TCR beta CDR3 regions. In the first-round RT-PCR of the TCR CDR3, the HTBI primer set was used. Each CDR3 protein gets one entry after TCRdb re-called the multiplex PCR reads with MiXCR. Here the sample spans about 480,000 distinct CDR3 sequences, approximately 25% being singletons. The material sequenced was blood. The receptors originated from a woman aged 30 to 39 with Graves' ophthalmopathy.

As for this clonotype: The junction and the germline gene differ at one end; a read error may be behind it. The chain links TRBV12-3 or TRBV12-4 to TRBJ2-7, with D uncertain. The CDR3 covers 16 residues. The CDR3 nucleotides read TGTGCCAGCAGTTTTTCGGCGGCTCTTTTCTCCTACGATCAGTACTTC. It is translated as CASSFSAALFSYDQYF.

This clonotype was counted ten times or more. J is TRBJ2-7 and V is TRBV20-1, with 10 bases fitting TRBD2. Germline loops: CDR1 DFQATT, CDR2 SNEGSKA (reference sequence). The CDR3 is made up of 16 amino acids. The junction had 9 bases not matched to a gene; V was cut back by 0 bases and J by 4 bases. CDR3 DNA sequence: TGCAGTGCTAGAGATCTTGAGCGGGGGGGGCTTTACGAGCAGTACTTC. Its protein is CSARDLERGGLYEQYF.

This clonotype occurred many times. The chain has TRBV10-3 and TRBJ2-2, with D perhaps matching TRBD2 (6 bases). The CDR3 has 15 amino acids. V was trimmed by 2 bases and J by 5 bases, leaving 12 bases between them. CDR1 is ENHRY and CDR2 is SYGVKD in the germline V gene. The CDR3 DNA follows: TGTGCCATCAGTGAGGGGCGGGGTTTGACCGGGGAGCTGTTTTTT. This translates into CAISEGRGLTGELFF.

This clonotype occurred many times. The chain recombines TRBV6-1 with TRBJ1-1, with D maybe TRBD1 (6 bases). V was cut by 7 bases and J by 4 bases, with 13 bases left in between. CDR3 size: 13 residues. Looked up from germline, CDR1 is MNHNS and CDR2 is SASEGT. CDR3 sequence reads: CASTTQGFTEAFF. As DNA, the CDR3 is TGTGCCAGCACCACACAGGGTTTCACTGAAGCTTTCTTT.

There are many counts of this clonotype. The chain recombines TRBV7-9 with TRBJ1-2; D is unclear. The V end lost 1 base, the J end lost 6 bases, and 9 bases lay between the germline ends. Germline V gene data show CDR1 as SEHNR and CDR2 as FQNEAQ (reference sequence). The length of the CDR3 is 13 residues. As DNA, the CDR3 is TGTGCCAGCAGCTTAGAGGTCCCGCATGGCTACACCTTC. Protein sequence: CASSLEVPHGYTF.

This clonotype was seen ten or more times. The genes are TRBV3-1 and TRBJ1-1; D call uncertain. The V gene lost 0 bases and the J gene lost 8 bases, with 13 bases spanning the gap. The CDR3 sequence is 14 residues long. Per the germline V gene, CDR1 is LGHDT and CDR2 is YNNKEL (reference sequence). The CDR3 sequence: CASSQDGPNREAFF. CDR3 nucleotide sequence: TGTGCCAGCAGCCAAGATGGGCCCAACAGAGAAGCTTTCTTT.

The chain recombines TRBV9 with TRBJ2-7, with 8 bases matching TRBD1. The V segment lost 4 bases and the J segment 3 bases; nucleotides outside the gene matches: 9. The CDR3 totals 15 residues. The germline gives CDR1 SGDLS, CDR2 YYNGEE. In DNA form, the CDR3 reads TGTGCCAGCAGCCCCACGCCGACAGGGGTCTACGAGCAGTACTTC. Protein: CASSPTPTGVYEQYF.

This clonotype was seen repeatedly, ten times or more. The rearrangement joins TRBV7-2 to TRBJ1-1; D remains ambiguous. Germline CDR1 is SGHTA and CDR2 is FQGNSA. The CDR3 loop spans 14 amino acids. V was cut by 1 base and J by 2 bases, with 8 bases left in between. The CDR3 DNA reads as TGTGCCAGCAGCTTAGTTCCAGTTAACACTGAAGCTTTCTTT. Translation gives CASSLVPVNTEAFF.

This clonotype was counted at least ten times. The chain employs TRBV28 and TRBJ2-7, with TRBD1 matching 11 bases. Germline trimming cut 5 bases from V and 3 bases from J; bases unmatched to any gene: 9. This CDR3 is built from 16 residues. The germline V gene encodes CDR1 MDHEN and CDR2 SYDVKM. This CDR3 is CASSLPRGTGGYEQYF. The DNA of the CDR3 is TGTGCCAGCAGTCTACCACGGGGGACAGGGGGCTACGAGCAGTACTTC. The variable domain in full, with the rest retrieved from reference TRBV28 and TRBJ2-7, is DVKVTQSSRYLVKRTGEKVFLECVQDMDHENMFWYRQDPGLGLRLIYFSYDVKMKEKGDIPEGYSVSREKKERFSLILESASTNQTSMYLCASSLPRGTGGYEQYFGPGTRLTVT.

This clonotype occurred many times. The chain couples TRBV12-3 or TRBV12-4 to TRBJ1-2; D not certain. V lost 3 bases, J lost 1 base, and 9 bases lay in between. The CDR3 covers 14 residues. For the CDR3, the DNA is TGTGCCAGCAGTTTCGGGCAGGTTAACTATGGCTACACCTTC. It specifies CASSFGQVNYGYTF.

This clonotype was seen at least ten times. The chain uses TRBV5-1 and TRBJ2-2; D remains ambiguous. V was cut by 4 bases and J by 8 bases, with 18 bases left in between. This CDR3 region has 15 residues. Per the germline V gene, CDR1 is SGHRS and CDR2 is YFSETQ. DNA for the CDR3: TGCGCCAGCAGCGCCGAAAGACCGGGCGCGGGGGAGCTGTTTTTT. Translation: CASSAERPGAGELFF.

Many counts were recorded for this clonotype. CDR3 loop: CATSRRTGGETQYF. CDR3 bases: TGTGCCACCAGCAGGAGGACAGGGGGCGAGACCCAGTACTTC. J is TRBJ2-5 and V is TRBV15; TRBD1 matches at 11 bases. Losses at the gene ends were 3 bases for V and 5 bases for J; bases not matched to a gene: 2. Germline CDR1 is LNHNV and CDR2 is YYDKDF (reference sequence). The CDR3 runs 14 residues.

This clonotype has a count of ten or more. The chain carries TRBV20-1 and TRBJ1-1; 7 nucleotides agree with TRBD1. Germline assignment: CDR1 DFQATT and CDR2 SNEGSKA (reference sequence). The junction had 6 bases not matched to a gene; V was cut back by 0 bases and J by 2 bases. The CDR3 consists of 15 residues. CDR3 region: CSAREGGDSNTEAFF. Written as DNA, the CDR3 is TGCAGTGCTAGAGAGGGGGGGGACAGCAACACTGAAGCTTTCTTT.

The CDR3 coding sequence is TGTGCCAGCAGTGAAGCGTGGGGACAGGGTAGAACTGAAGCTTTCTTT. It encodes CASSEAWGQGRTEAFF. The chain links TRBV6-1 to TRBJ1-1; TRBD1 matches 9 bases. This CDR3 region has 16 residues. Unmatched junction bases numbered 7, after V lost 0 bases and J lost 5 bases. Germline V CDR1 and CDR2: MNHNS, SASEGT.

The chain carries TRBV13 and TRBJ2-2; 8 nucleotides match TRBD1. Germline CDR1 PRHDT, CDR2 FYEKMQ (reference sequence). This CDR3 spans 17 amino acids. With V trimmed by 5 bases and J by 6 bases, 14 bases remained unmatched. CDR3 protein: CASSPDRGLWWAGELFF. CDR3 nucleotide sequence: TGTGCCAGCAGCCCCGACAGGGGTTTGTGGTGGGCCGGGGAGCTGTTTTTT.

There are many counts of this clonotype. The gene calls are TRBV6-5 and TRBJ1-1; no clear D. Per germline, CDR1 MNHEY and CDR2 SVGAGI. The CDR3 covers 13 residues. V was shortened by 3 bases and J by 1 base, with 6 bases between the two germline ends. CDR3 in DNA: TGTGCCAGCAGTTATCTCCGGAACACTGAAGCTTTCTTT. It specifies CASSYLRNTEAFF.

The chain combines TRBV3-1 with TRBJ2-7, with 7 bases matching TRBD1. The germline V gene encodes CDR1 LGHDT and CDR2 YNNKEL (reference sequence). The junction had 11 bases not matched to a gene; V was cut back by 1 base and J by 2 bases. This CDR3 has 17 residues. CDR3 region: CASSQGMSRDSAYEQYF. The CDR3 region has the DNA TGTGCCAGCAGCCAAGGAATGTCGAGGGACAGTGCCTACGAGCAGTACTTC.

The rearrangement joins TRBV28 to TRBJ2-4; D is undetermined. Germline assignment: CDR1 MDHEN and CDR2 SYDVKM. Trimming left V 1 base short and J 5 bases short, with 6 bases between. CDR3 length: 13 residues. In DNA, the CDR3 is TGTGCCAGCAGTTTATCCTACCAAAACATTCAGTACTTC. This sequence encodes CASSLSYQNIQYF.

There are many counts of this clonotype. The gene calls are TRBV7-2 and TRBJ2-2; D gene ambiguous. The CDR3 has 13 residues. V shed 5 bases and J shed 5 bases, with 9 bases lying between them. Germline V gene data show CDR1 as SGHTA and CDR2 as FQGNSA. This chain's CDR3 is CASSAAGTGELFF. CDR3 DNA: TGTGCCAGCAGCGCCGCCGGGACCGGGGAGCTGTTTTTT.

This clonotype has a count of ten or more. The chain is built from TRBV28 and TRBJ1-5, with 7 bases matching TRBD1. The CDR3 runs to 16 residues. Germline V gene data show CDR1 as MDHEN and CDR2 as SYDVKM. The V gene end was trimmed by 5 bases and the J gene end by 2 bases; junction bases not matched to a gene: 9. DNA of the CDR3: TGTGCCAGCAGTGTAGGACAGGTGGGGGGCAATCAGCCCCAGCATTTT. It encodes CASSVGQVGGNQPQHF.

This clonotype has ten or more counts. This rearrangement joins TRBV7-2 to TRBJ2-5; the D is unclear. CDR1 is SGHTA and CDR2 is FQGNSA in the germline V gene. Between the trimmed V and J ends, which lost 3 bases and 1 base, there was a span of 12 bases. The CDR3 is made up of 15 amino acids. CDR3 coding DNA: TGTGCCAGCAGCTTCTCGAACCAAATCCAAGAGACCCAGTACTTC. As protein: CASSFSNQIQETQYF.

This clonotype was observed at least ten times. V usage is TRBV20-1 and J usage is TRBJ1-1; maybe TRBD1 (5 bases). Germline assignment: CDR1 DFQATT and CDR2 SNEGSKA (reference sequence). This CDR3 spans 17 amino acids. Trimming took 2 bases from V and 3 from J, leaving 22 bases between them. The CDR3 loop reads CSARKRDRSSRDTEAFF. For the CDR3, the DNA is TGCAGTGCTAGAAAAAGGGACCGATCAAGCAGGGACACTGAAGCTTTCTTT.

This sequence joins TRBV6-5 and TRBJ2-5; D remains ambiguous. The germline V and J ends were trimmed by 0 bases and 5 bases, with 10 bases remaining between them. There are 14 residues in the CDR3. Looked up from germline, CDR1 is MNHEY and CDR2 is SVGAGI. DNA of the CDR3: TGTGCCAGCAGTTACTCTGAAGAGGCGGAGACCCAGTACTTC. Its protein is CASSYSEEAETQYF.

The chain recombines TRBV6-5 with TRBJ1-2; possibly TRBD1 for D (6 bases). Germline V lookup: CDR1 MNHEY, CDR2 SVGAGI. This CDR3 comprises 15 residues. Between the trimmed V and J ends, which lost 2 bases and 2 bases, there was a span of 12 bases. Here the CDR3 DNA reads TGTGCCAGCAGTTACGCGACAGGCTCGAACTATGGCTACACCTTC. It translates to CASSYATGSNYGYTF.

The table lists this clonotype with a few counts. This chain uses TRBV19 with TRBJ1-2; no definite D call. CDR3 length: 14 residues. The V gene lost 3 bases and the J gene lost 8 bases, with 16 bases spanning the gap. The V gene's germline CDR1 is LNHDA and CDR2 SQIVND (reference sequence). CDR3 nucleotides: TGTGCCAGTAGTATTCGAGCGGACGTAGCCGGCTACACCTTC. This gives the protein CASSIRADVAGYTF.

As to this clonotype: The junction shows a germline mismatch at one end, possibly a read error. The chain uses TRBV12-3 or TRBV12-4 and TRBJ1-2; 7 nucleotides line up with TRBD1. The CDR3 has 13 residues. Here the CDR3 reads CASSLARDRGSTF. In DNA, the CDR3 is TGTGCCAGCAGCTTAGCCCGGGACAGAGGGAGCACCTTC.

This clonotype was detected many times. The chain has TRBV28 and TRBJ1-1; no definite D call. The CDR3 runs to 16 residues. The germline V and J ends were trimmed by 3 bases and 1 base, with 15 bases remaining between them. Germline V gene lookup returns CDR1 MDHEN and CDR2 SYDVKM. CDR3 loop: CASSFRAGDPNTEAFF. The CDR3 DNA follows: TGTGCCAGCAGTTTTAGGGCAGGAGATCCGAACACTGAAGCTTTCTTT.

This clonotype was seen at least ten times. The chain has TRBV20-1 and TRBJ2-7; 12 nucleotides agree with TRBD2. The length of the CDR3 is 14 residues. Germline V gives CDR1 DFQATT, CDR2 SNEGSKA (reference sequence). V shed 4 bases, J shed 1 base, and the junction held 2 bases outside the gene matches. The CDR3 DNA reads TGCAGTGCTACTGGGACTAGCGGGTCCTACGAGCAGTACTTC. Translating gives CSATGTSGSYEQYF.

This clonotype was recorded once. The chain uses TRBV12-3 or TRBV12-4 and TRBJ1-5; D remains ambiguous. There are 14 residues in the CDR3. Trimming removed 0 bases from V and 7 bases from J, with 10 bases in between. This CDR3 is CASSLAQLGQPQHF. The CDR3 nucleotides are TGTGCCAGCAGTTTAGCCCAGTTAGGCCAGCCCCAGCATTTT.